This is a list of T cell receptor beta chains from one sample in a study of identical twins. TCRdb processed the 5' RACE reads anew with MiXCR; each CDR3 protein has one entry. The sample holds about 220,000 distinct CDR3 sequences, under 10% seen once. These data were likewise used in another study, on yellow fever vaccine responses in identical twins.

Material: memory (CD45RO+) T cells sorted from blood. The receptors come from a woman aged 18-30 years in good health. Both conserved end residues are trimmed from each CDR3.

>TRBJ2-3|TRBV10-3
AIKTSGDTDTQY
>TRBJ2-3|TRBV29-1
SVARGAGDTQY
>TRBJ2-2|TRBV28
ASSPHRGDTGELF
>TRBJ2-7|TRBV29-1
SAEHGSSYEQY
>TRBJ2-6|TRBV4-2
ASSQAPTGTSGANVLT
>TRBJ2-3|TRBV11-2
ASSLGGRNTDTQY
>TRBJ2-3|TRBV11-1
ASSAGIAGGLESTQY
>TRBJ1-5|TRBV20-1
STKRALQGVSNQPQH
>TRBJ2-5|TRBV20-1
SAREVTSWETQY
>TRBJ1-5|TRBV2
ASSMVQNSNQPQH
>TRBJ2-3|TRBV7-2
ASARGGGADTQY
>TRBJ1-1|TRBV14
ASAAGSWGYTEAF
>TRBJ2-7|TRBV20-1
SARDQSGRHYEQY
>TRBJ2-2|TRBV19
ASNGGRATGELF
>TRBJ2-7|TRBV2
ASSATGIAYEQY
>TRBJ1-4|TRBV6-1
ASSRGLATNEKLF
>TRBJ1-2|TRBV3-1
ASSHKGEPNYGYT
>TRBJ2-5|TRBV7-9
ASSRFVTQY
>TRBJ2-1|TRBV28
ASRGRQGGYNEQF
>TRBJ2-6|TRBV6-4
ASSDRGSGANVLT
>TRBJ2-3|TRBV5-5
ASSPDSQTQY
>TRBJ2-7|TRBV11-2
ASSLVAPGQGGEQY